Sequencing of this T cell receptor (beta chain) was carried out in a study of T cell repertoires in ileal Crohn's disease (dated by TCRdb to the late 2010s). About the investigation overall: Median disease duration was around 8 years, and around 40% of patients were identified as active smokers at the time of surgery. A prospective multicentre cohort supplied the 57 Crohn's disease patients whose TCR repertoires were analysed. All patients had surgery for a complication: stricturing disease in 61% and penetrating disease in roughly 39%. M6 samples were neoterminal ileum biopsies taken at postoperative colonoscopy. A total of 170 or so mucosal samples from approximately 57 patients were sequenced, collected from several sites on the surgical specimen and at postoperative endoscopy. About half of the patients received postoperative therapy: under 13 received thiopurines and 18 received anti-TNF agents. A Rutgeerts score higher than i0 was the definition used for endoscopic postoperative recurrence. Running in parallel with the study was a multicentre cohort set up to find predictors of early endoscopic recurrence following ileocolonic resection. The investigation overall reported the following: Within the first year after surgery, the timing of postoperative endoscopy varied, and the median delay was approximately 6.3 months. Endoscopic recurrence was found to be associated with higher high-frequency clone percentages at surgery, and recurrence was observed in all patients with clonality above 26.8% (18/57). Sorted CD8 T cells carried more high-frequency clones than CD4 T cells, suggesting mucosal expansions were mainly CD8. Mucosal CD4 and CD8 T cells were sorted and sequenced only in a subgroup of patients, the size of which was not stated. A significantly higher proportion of clonal expansions was observed in active smokers at surgery than in non-smokers (about 25% vs 20%, p=0.02).

What this sample's time point label stands for: neoterminal ileum biopsy at postoperative endoscopy, about 6 months after surgery. Adults with ileal or ileocolonic Crohn's disease and an indication for ileocolonic resection were eligible for inclusion. Whole ileal mucosal biopsies were kept frozen at -80 degrees C prior to DNA extraction. Genomic DNA was extracted from frozen whole biopsies using a TRizol-based method and was quantified with a NanoDrop 2000 spectrophotometer. Note on this clone: Its antigen specificity is not known. The input lacks base qualities; no much larger clone sits a single base away.

Roughly 500 nanograms of biopsy DNA per sample were submitted for commercial TCRB immunosequencing. A two-step, amplification bias-controlled multiplex PCR was used by Adaptive Biotechnology to amplify CDR3 regions from genomic DNA. In the first PCR, primers covered every V and J gene segment, and in the second PCR, barcodes and Illumina adapters were added. CDR3 libraries were sequenced using an Illumina instrument. On the study's bioinformatics: The analysis drew on both the pipelines supplied by the vendor and custom analysis of the raw data in R/Bioconductor running R version 3.3.0. Clonality, which ranges from 0 to 1, was calculated as the inverse of the normalised Shannon entropy across all productive clones. The repertoire share taken up by the top 100 clones defined high-frequency clones, and only clones that passed a 95% confidence test were kept. Overlap between samples was measured with the Morisita-Horn index, while repertoire diversity was measured with the Simpson index. TCRdb obtained this table from immuneACCESS and retained in-frame rearrangements with V and J assigned. These tables miss some clones; where compared with another copy, unresolved V genes account for less than half of the shortfall, and the remainder is unexplained. Clonal size and the V and J genes are those of that table, whereas D and trimming came from the DNA. The sample includes 12,000 or so clones, with more than 80% observed a single time. Roughly 16% of the sample is taken by the ten largest.

This clonotype originated in an adult with Crohn's disease. The sequenced material came from ileal tissue.

The CDR3: CASSLDSYYGYTF. DNA sequence: TGTGCCAGCTCATTGGACAGCTACTATGGCTACACCTTC. The sequence is built from TRBV18 and TRBJ1-2; the D region possibly corresponds to TRBD1 (6 bases align). The CDR3, cysteine through phenylalanine, is 13 amino acids long. Just the 39-base CDR3 DNA is kept, in frame starting at base 1. V is clipped by 5 bases and J by 3 bases, and the sequence between their germline boundaries is 10 bases long. Sequences KGHSH (CDR1) and LQKENI (CDR2) are obtained from the germline V gene.